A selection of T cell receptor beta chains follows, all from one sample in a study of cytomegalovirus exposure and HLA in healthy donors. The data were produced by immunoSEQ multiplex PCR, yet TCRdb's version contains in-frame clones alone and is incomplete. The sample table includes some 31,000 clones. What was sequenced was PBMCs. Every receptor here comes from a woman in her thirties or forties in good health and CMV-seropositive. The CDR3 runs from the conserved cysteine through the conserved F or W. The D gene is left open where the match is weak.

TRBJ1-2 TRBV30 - TGTGCCTGGAGTAGAGCGGCTGATGGGGGCTACACCTTC CAWSRAADGGYTF
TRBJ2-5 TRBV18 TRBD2 TGTGCCAGCTCACCTAAGGGTAGCGGGAAAAATCCTTTCTGGGAGACCCAGTACTTC CASSPKGSGKNPFWETQYF
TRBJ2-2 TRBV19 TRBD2 TGTGCCAGTAGTATAGTAACTGGACTAGCAGGGGAGCTGTTTTTT CASSIVTGLAGELFF
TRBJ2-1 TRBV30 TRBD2 TGTGCCTGGAGTGCCGGGACTAGCTCCTACAATGAGCAGTTCTTC CAWSAGTSSYNEQFF
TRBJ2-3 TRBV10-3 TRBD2 TGTGCCATCAGTGGTGGACTAGCGCAGGCCGATACGCAGTATTTT CAISGGLAQADTQYF
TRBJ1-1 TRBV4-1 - TGCGCCAGCAGCCAACAGGCCCTCAGACGAATGAACACTGAAGCTTTCTTT CASSQQALRRMNTEAFF
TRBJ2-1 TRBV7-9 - TGTGCCAGCAGCTTAGGGGAGAACAATGAGCAGTTCTTC CASSLGENNEQFF
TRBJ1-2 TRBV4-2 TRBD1 TGTGCCAGCAGCCAAGATAAAACAGGGGTGTTTGGCTACACCTTC CASSQDKTGVFGYTF
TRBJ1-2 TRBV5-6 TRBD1 TGTGCCACCGCGGACAGGGGGCTTGGCTACACCTTC CATADRGLGYTF
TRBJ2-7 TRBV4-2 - TGTGCCAGCAGCCAAGATGACTACCCCTTTGCCTACGAGCAGTACTTC CASSQDDYPFAYEQYF
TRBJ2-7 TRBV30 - TGTGCCTGGAGTGTACGGGGAGTCTACGAGCAGTACTTC CAWSVRGVYEQYF
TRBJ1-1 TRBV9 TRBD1 TGTGCCAGCAGCGTAGAACAGGGGGACACTGAAGCTTTCTTT CASSVEQGDTEAFF
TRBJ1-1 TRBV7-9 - TGTGCCAGCAGCTTAGTTATAAGGCCGGGTGACACTGAAGCTTTCTTT CASSLVIRPGDTEAFF
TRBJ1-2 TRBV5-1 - TGCGCCAGCAGCTTGTTAGGGGTCTATGGCTACACCTTC CASSLLGVYGYTF
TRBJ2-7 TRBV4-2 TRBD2 TGTGCCAGCAGCCAAGATCCTAGCGGGGCCTACGAGCAGTACTTC CASSQDPSGAYEQYF
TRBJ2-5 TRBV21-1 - TGTGCCAGCAGCTGCCCTCCGGGACAGATAGAGGAGACCCAGTACTTC CASSCPPGQIEETQYF
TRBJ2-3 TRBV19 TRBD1 TGTGCCAGTAGTAAACAGGGGGCGAAGGGAGTACGCACAGATACGCAGTATTTT CASSKQGAKGVRTDTQYF
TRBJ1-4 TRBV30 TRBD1 TGTGCCTGGGGGACAGTTTATGAAAAACTGTTTTTT CAWGTVYEKLFF
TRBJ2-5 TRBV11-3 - TGTGCCAGCAGCTCAGGGGGGGAGACCCAGTACTTC CASSSGGETQYF
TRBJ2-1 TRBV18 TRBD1 TGTGCCAGCTCAGGGGACAGGGGGGTTAATGAGCAGTTCTTC CASSGDRGVNEQFF
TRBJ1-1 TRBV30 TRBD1 TGTGCCTGGGTCCCCGGGACAGGGGGCACTGAAGCTTTCTTT CAWVPGTGGTEAFF
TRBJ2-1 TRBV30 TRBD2 TGTGCCTGGTTTGGCGGGAGTTGGATTTACAATGAGCAGTTCTTC CAWFGGSWIYNEQFF
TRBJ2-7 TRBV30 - TGTGCCTGGGGGCGTGGGCAGGCCTACGAGCAGTACTTC CAWGRGQAYEQYF
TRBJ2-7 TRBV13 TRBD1 TGTGCCAGCAGGGCGAAGGGGACAGGGCACGAGCAGTACTTC CASRAKGTGHEQYF
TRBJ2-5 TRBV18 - TGTGCCAGCTCACCTTCGGGGGAGACCCAGTACTTC CASSPSGETQYF